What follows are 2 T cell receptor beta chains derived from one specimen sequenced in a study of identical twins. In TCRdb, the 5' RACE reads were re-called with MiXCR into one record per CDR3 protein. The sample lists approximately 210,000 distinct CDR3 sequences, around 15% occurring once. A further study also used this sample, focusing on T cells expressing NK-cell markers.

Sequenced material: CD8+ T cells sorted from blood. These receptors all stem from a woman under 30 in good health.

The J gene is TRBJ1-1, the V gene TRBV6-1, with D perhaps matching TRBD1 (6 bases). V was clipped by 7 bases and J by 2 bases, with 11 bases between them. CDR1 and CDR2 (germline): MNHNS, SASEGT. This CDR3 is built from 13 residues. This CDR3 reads CASKGGYNTEAFF. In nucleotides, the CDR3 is TGTGCCAGCAAGGGGGGGTACAACACTGAAGCTTTCTTT.

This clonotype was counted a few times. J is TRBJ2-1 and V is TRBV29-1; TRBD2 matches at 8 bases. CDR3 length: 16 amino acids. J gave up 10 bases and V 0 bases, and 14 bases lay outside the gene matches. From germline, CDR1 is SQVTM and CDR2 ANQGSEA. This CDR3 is CSVEDPLRAGGSEQFF. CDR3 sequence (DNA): TGCAGCGTTGAAGATCCCCTCCGGGCGGGGGGCTCGGAGCAGTTCTTC.